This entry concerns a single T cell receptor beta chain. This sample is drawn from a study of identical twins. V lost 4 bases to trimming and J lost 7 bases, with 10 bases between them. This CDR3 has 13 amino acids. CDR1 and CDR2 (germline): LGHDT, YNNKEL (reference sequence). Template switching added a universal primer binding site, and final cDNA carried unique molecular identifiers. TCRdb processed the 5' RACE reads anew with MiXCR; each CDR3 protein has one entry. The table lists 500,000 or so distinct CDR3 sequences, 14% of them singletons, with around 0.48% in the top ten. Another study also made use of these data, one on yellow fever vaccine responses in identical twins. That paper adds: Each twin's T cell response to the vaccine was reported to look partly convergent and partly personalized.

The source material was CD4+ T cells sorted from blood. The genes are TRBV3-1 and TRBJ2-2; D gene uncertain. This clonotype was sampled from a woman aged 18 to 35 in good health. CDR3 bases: TGTGCCAGCAGCCCGAACCCTATCGGGGAGCTGTTTTTT. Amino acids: CASSPNPIGELFF. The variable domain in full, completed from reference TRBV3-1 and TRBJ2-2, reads DTAVSQTPKYLVTQMGNDKSIKCEQNLGHDTMYWYKQDSKKFLKIMFSYNNKELIINETVPNRFSPKSPDKAHLNLHINSLELGDSAVYFCASSPNPIGELFFGEGSRLTVL.